Listed below are T cell receptor beta chains from one sample, sequenced in a study of cytomegalovirus exposure and HLA in healthy donors. Profiled with immunoSEQ multiplex PCR; TCRdb holds only in-frame clones, not every one. The sample has about 88,000 clones; under 85% are singletons. Material: PBMCs. These receptors came from a man under 40 in good health and CMV-seronegative. CDR3s include the opening cysteine and the closing phenylalanine or tryptophan. A D gene is named only where the DNA matches it firmly. Size values are once, few and many counts, or a class for expanded clones, and some rows have none.

NA,TRBD1,TRBV6-6,TRBJ1-6,CASSPRDRENSPLHF,TGTGCCAGCAGCCCCCGGGACAGGGAGAATTCACCCCTCCACTTT
NA,NA,TRBV27,TRBJ1-1,CASSEGVNTEAFF,TGTGCCAGCTCTGAGGGGGTGAACACTGAAGCTTTCTTT
NA,NA,TRBV28,TRBJ1-1,CASSLHGTEAFF,TGTGCCAGCAGTTTACACGGGACTGAAGCTTTCTTT
NA,TRBD1,TRBV28,TRBJ2-2,CASSRQGVITGELFF,TGTGCCAGCAGTAGACAGGGGGTTATAACCGGGGAGCTGTTTTTT
NA,NA,TRBV18,TRBJ1-1,CASSFRQGEEAFF,TGTGCCAGCTCATTTCGACAAGGGGAAGAAGCTTTCTTT
few,NA,TRBV6-1,TRBJ1-4,CASSDNLGGEKLFF,TGTGCCAGCAGTGATAACCTCGGAGGCGAAAAACTGTTTTTT
NA,TRBD1,TRBV9,TRBJ1-2,CASSAAGTGSYGYTF,TGTGCCAGCAGCGCCGCCGGGACAGGGAGCTATGGCTACACCTTC
NA,NA,TRBV5-6,TRBJ1-2,CASSLAGGYDTF,TGTGCCAGCAGCTTGGCCGGAGGTTATGACACCTTC
NA,NA,TRBV5-1,TRBJ1-1,CASSLLDAMRDTEAFF,TGCGCCAGCAGCTTACTGGACGCCATGCGGGACACTGAAGCTTTCTTT
NA,NA,TRBV2,TRBJ2-3,CASTLSTDTQYF,TGTGCCAGCACCCTCAGCACAGATACGCAGTATTTT
once,TRBD1,TRBV28,TRBJ2-7,CASSPSGTGEKEYF,TGTGCCAGCAGCCCTTCCGGGACAGGGGAGAAGGAGTACTTC
NA,NA,TRBV7-2,TRBJ2-7,CASSSLYEQYF,TGTGCCAGCAGCTCCCTCTACGAGCAGTACTTC
NA,NA,TRBV2,TRBJ1-1,CATRGGPEAFF,TGTGCCACAAGGGGGGGTCCTGAAGCTTTCTTT
once,TRBD2,TRBV27,TRBJ2-3,CASSLFLAGAVDTQYF,TGTGCCAGCAGTTTATTTCTAGCGGGGGCCGTAGATACGCAGTATTTT
NA,TRBD1,TRBV2,TRBJ1-2,CASSELGQTNYGYTF,TGTGCCAGCAGTGAACTGGGACAGACAAACTATGGCTACACCTTC
few,NA,TRBV21-1,TRBJ1-5,CASGTGNQPQHF,TGTGCCAGCGGGACAGGGAATCAGCCCCAGCATTTT
NA,NA,TRBV27,TRBJ2-5,CASRDTSWETQYF,TGTGCCAGCAGAGATACTAGCTGGGAGACCCAGTACTTC
NA,NA,TRBV4-1,TRBJ2-7,CASSQGAKNSYEQYF,TGCGCCAGCAGCCAAGGGGCGAAAAATTCCTACGAGCAGTACTTC
NA,TRBD1,TRBV7-9,TRBJ2-5,CASSPPPDRVAPQETQYF,TGTGCCAGCAGCCCCCCACCCGACAGGGTAGCGCCTCAAGAGACCCAGTACTTC
NA,TRBD1,TRBV7-3,TRBJ2-1,CASSSTGQGYNEQFF,TGTGCCAGCAGCTCCACGGGACAGGGCTACAATGAGCAGTTCTTC
NA,NA,TRBV6-5,TRBJ1-6,CASSYIQGNYNSPLHF,TGTGCCAGCAGTTACATTCAGGGGAACTATAATTCACCCCTCCACTTT
NA,NA,TRBV2,TRBJ1-2,CASSDMSLYGYTF,TGTGCCAGCAGTGACATGAGTCTCTATGGCTACACCTTC
once,TRBD1,TRBV6-5,TRBJ2-2,CASSLNRGLIGELFF,TGTGCCAGCAGTTTAAACAGGGGGCTAATCGGGGAGCTGTTTTTT
NA,TRBD1,TRBV5-6,TRBJ2-6,CASSPAGTGGFGANVLTF,TGTGCCAGCAGCCCCGCCGGGACAGGGGGCTTTGGGGCCAACGTCCTGACTTTC
NA,NA,TRBV28,TRBJ2-1,CASSSTLTSSYNEQFF,TGTGCCAGCAGCTCCACTCTTACGAGCTCCTACAATGAGCAGTTCTTC
NA,NA,TRBV14,TRBJ2-1,CASSHSRGYNEQFF,TGTGCCAGCAGCCACAGCAGGGGCTACAATGAGCAGTTCTTC
NA,NA,TRBV7-9,TRBJ1-1,CASGIQGKAEAFF,TGTGCCAGCGGCATACAGGGAAAGGCTGAAGCTTTCTTT
NA,NA,TRBV18,TRBJ1-5,CASSPGSDQPQHF,TGTGCCAGCTCACCGGGGAGTGATCAGCCCCAGCATTTT
NA,NA,TRBV27,TRBJ2-7,CATRQTGPSYEQYF,TGTGCCACCCGACAGACAGGACCCTCCTACGAGCAGTACTTC
NA,TRBD1,TRBV6-6,TRBJ2-5,CASIPGQGLETQYF,TGTGCCAGCATCCCGGGACAGGGTTTAGAGACCCAGTACTTC
NA,TRBD1,TRBV9,TRBJ1-2,CASRGGDRGSYYGYTF,TGTGCCAGCAGGGGGGGGGACAGGGGTTCTTACTATGGCTACACCTTC
NA,TRBD1,TRBV29-1,TRBJ2-7,CSVVTGQNYYEQYF,TGCAGCGTTGTGACGGGACAGAACTACTACGAGCAGTACTTC
NA,NA,TRBV27,TRBJ2-1,CASADLQGRNEQFF,TGTGCCAGCGCAGACTTACAGGGTCGGAATGAGCAGTTCTTC
NA,NA,TRBV18,TRBJ2-3,CASSPPRDSYTDTQYF,TGTGCCAGCTCACCACCGCGGGACAGCTACACAGATACGCAGTATTTT
NA,NA,TRBV4-3,TRBJ2-4,CASSPGKQEKNIQYF,TGCGCCAGCAGCCCCGGGAAGCAAGAAAAAAACATTCAGTACTTC
NA,TRBD1,TRBV9,TRBJ1-2,CASSPRTGSNYGYTF,TGTGCCAGCAGCCCCCGGACAGGGAGTAACTATGGCTACACCTTC
NA,NA,TRBV5-1,TRBJ2-1,CASSLESYSYNEQFF,TGCGCCAGCAGCTTGGAATCCTACTCCTACAATGAGCAGTTCTTC
NA,NA,TRBV6-5,TRBJ1-5,CASSRLSINQPQHF,TGTGCCAGCAGCCGCCTCTCTATTAATCAGCCCCAGCATTTT
NA,TRBD1,TRBV15,TRBJ1-2,CATSTDRGHSNYGYTF,TGTGCCACCAGTACGGACAGGGGACACTCTAACTATGGCTACACCTTC
NA,NA,TRBV27,TRBJ1-6,CASSKWTLNSPLHF,TGTGCCAGCAGTAAGTGGACTTTAAATTCACCCCTCCACTTT
NA,TRBD2,TRBV2,TRBJ2-3,CASSLHTDPGLAGTREVDTQYF,TGTGCCAGCAGTCTCCATACCGACCCGGGACTAGCGGGGACCCGAGAAGTGGATACGCAGTATTTT
NA,NA,TRBV6-6,TRBJ2-7,CASSVGGADSYEQYF,TGTGCCAGCAGTGTGGGTGGCGCGGATTCCTACGAGCAGTACTTC
NA,NA,TRBV7-9,TRBJ1-4,CASSLSGNPTNEKLFF,TGTGCCAGCAGCTTATCAGGCAACCCAACTAATGAAAAACTGTTTTTT
NA,NA,TRBV2,TRBJ1-5,CASKTENNQPQHF,TGTGCCAGCAAAACAGAGAACAATCAGCCCCAGCATTTT
once,TRBD1,TRBV27,TRBJ1-2,CASISPQGGGYTF,TGTGCCAGCATCTCCCCCCAGGGGGGTGGCTACACCTTC
NA,NA,TRBV19,TRBJ1-5,CASSTKPPIAGQPQHF,TGTGCCAGTAGTACCAAACCGCCCATTGCAGGACAGCCCCAGCATTTT